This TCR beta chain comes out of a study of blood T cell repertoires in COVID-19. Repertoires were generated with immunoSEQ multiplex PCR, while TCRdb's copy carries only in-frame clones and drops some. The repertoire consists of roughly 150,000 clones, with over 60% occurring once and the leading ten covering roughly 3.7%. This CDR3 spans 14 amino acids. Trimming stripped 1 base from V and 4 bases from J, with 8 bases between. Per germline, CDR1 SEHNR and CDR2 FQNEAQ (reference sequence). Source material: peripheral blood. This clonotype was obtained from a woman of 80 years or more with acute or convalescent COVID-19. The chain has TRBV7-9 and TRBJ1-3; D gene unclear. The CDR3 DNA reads TGTGCCAGCAGCTTAGGGATACAGGGAAACACCATATATTTT. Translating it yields CASSLGIQGNTIYF.